What follows are 25 T cell receptor beta chains derived from one specimen sequenced in a study of patients and donors after allogeneic stem cell transplantation. TCRdb re-derived calls from the RT-PCR reads in MiXCR, one entry per CDR3 protein. Here the sample spans some 30,000 distinct CDR3 sequences, 37% being singletons. Sequenced sample: blood, either unsorted or a sorted T cell fraction (not recorded which). The receptors come from a human donor who was either an allogeneic HSCT recipient or a stem cell or donor lymphocyte infusion donor (not recorded which). It is not recorded whose cells these are; they may come from a transplant donor.

Only a few counts were recorded for this clonotype. The chain has TRBV7-9 and TRBJ2-3; 12 bases fit TRBD2. Germline CDR1 reads SEHNR; CDR2 reads FQNEAQ (reference sequence). The CDR3 totals 17 residues. The ends lost 5 bases at V and 2 bases at J; junction bases unmatched: 8. This chain's CDR3 is CASSRTGLAGFTDTQYF. The DNA of the CDR3 is TGTGCCAGCAGCCGAACGGGACTAGCGGGCTTCACAGATACGCAGTATTTT.

V is TRBV11-2 and J is TRBJ1-1, with unresolved D. This CDR3 contains 12 residues. Germline V gene sequence: CDR1 SGHAT, CDR2 FQNNGV. V was pared by 6 bases and J by 5 bases, with 10 bases between. The CDR3 nucleotides are TGTGCCAGCAGAAAATGGGGAACTGAAGCTTTCTTT. It encodes CASRKWGTEAFF.

This clonotype was counted a few times. The chain is built from TRBV4-3 and TRBJ2-1; possibly TRBD1 for D (5 bases). Looked up from germline, CDR1 is LGHNA and CDR2 is YSLEER. The CDR3 extends over 13 amino acids. V shed 3 bases and J shed 12 bases, with 15 bases lying between them. The CDR3 region has the DNA TGCGCCAGCAGCCAGGAAAGGGGTCGGGTGCAGTTCTTC. It is translated as CASSQERGRVQFF.

This clonotype was seen a few times. V is TRBV19 and J is TRBJ1-1; D is undetermined. Germline CDR1 reads LNHDA; CDR2 reads SQIVND (reference sequence). The CDR3 sequence is 15 residues long. Trimming removed 4 bases at V and 4 bases at J, with 16 bases between. The DNA of the CDR3 is TGTGCCAGTAGTAAACGAAGTTGGAGTCTCACTGAAGCTTTCTTT. It translates to CASSKRSWSLTEAFF.

The chain joins TRBV9 to TRBJ2-1; D uncertain. The CDR3 extends over 14 amino acids. V was shortened by 0 bases and J by 6 bases, with 10 bases between the two germline ends. Per the germline V gene, CDR1 is SGDLS and CDR2 is YYNGEE. This CDR3 reads CASSVGAIPNEQFF. CDR3 coding DNA: TGTGCCAGCAGCGTAGGAGCAATCCCCAATGAGCAGTTCTTC.

This clonotype was observed at least ten times. This chain joins TRBV7-6 and TRBJ1-1; possibly TRBD1 for D (5 bases). V lost 0 bases and J lost 4, with 15 bases in between. The CDR3 covers 16 residues. Germline lookup yields CDR1 SGHVS and CDR2 FNYEAQ. The CDR3 region is CASSLATGGLPTEAFF. CDR3 nucleotide sequence: TGTGCCAGCAGCTTAGCGACGGGGGGACTACCCACTGAAGCTTTCTTT.

The gene calls are TRBV12-3 or TRBV12-4 and TRBJ2-7, with no clear D. V gave up 4 bases and J gave up 3 bases, with 13 bases separating them. This CDR3 spans 14 amino acids. The CDR3, as DNA: TGTGCCAGCAGTTCTCTTCCAGCAGGCTACGAGCAGTACTTC. As protein: CASSSLPAGYEQYF.

The sample holds a few counts of this clonotype. The chain joins TRBV29-1 to TRBJ2-2, with 8 nucleotides matching TRBD1. V trimming: 3 bases; J trimming: 1 base; junction bases outside the gene matches: 4. Germline-derived CDR1 and CDR2 are SQVTM and ANQGSEA. The length of the CDR3 is 15 residues. CDR3 protein: CSVEGTGWNTGELFF. CDR3 sequence (DNA): TGCAGCGTTGAGGGGACAGGATGGAACACCGGGGAGCTGTTTTTT.

This clonotype was seen a handful of times. The chain combines TRBV4-1 with TRBJ2-5, with D hard to call. Between the trimmed V and J ends, which lost 0 bases and 5 bases, there was a span of 7 bases. Germline CDR1 and CDR2: MGHRA and YSYEKL. This CDR3 spans 13 amino acids. The CDR3 nucleotides read TGCGCCAGCAGCCAAGAGAGGTGGGAGACCCAGTACTTC. This gives the protein CASSQERWETQYF.

This rearrangement joins TRBV7-2 to TRBJ1-5, with D maybe TRBD1 (6 bases). The CDR3 runs to 12 residues. CDR1 SGHTA and CDR2 FQGNSA come from the germline V gene. V lost 1 base, J lost 16 bases, and 14 bases lay in between. DNA for the CDR3: TGTGCCAGCAGCTTAGGGACAGAAAGGCCCCATTTT. It is translated as CASSLGTERPHF.

This clonotype has more than one count but fewer than ten. V gene TRBV5-1 combines with J gene TRBJ2-1; a weak D match, TRBD2 (6 bases). This CDR3 is built from 16 residues. The germline V gene encodes CDR1 SGHRS and CDR2 YFSETQ. V lost 0 bases to trimming and J lost 6 bases, with 16 bases between them. DNA of the CDR3: TGCGCCAGCAGCTTGGAAATCGGGAGTAGTTTCAATGAGCAGTTCTTC. Its translation: CASSLEIGSSFNEQFF.

The gene calls are TRBV5-5 and TRBJ2-3; 10 nucleotides agree with TRBD2. There are 15 residues in the CDR3. From germline, CDR1 is SGHKS and CDR2 YYEKEE (reference sequence). The V segment lost 4 bases and the J segment 1 base; nucleotides outside the gene matches: 3. In DNA form, the CDR3 reads TGTGCCAGCAGCCTAGGGACTAGCGGCACAGATACGCAGTATTTT. Translating it yields CASSLGTSGTDTQYF.

The rearrangement uses TRBV7-9 and TRBJ2-1, with 8 nucleotides matching TRBD2. Germline V lookup: CDR1 SEHNR, CDR2 FQNEAQ (reference sequence). V was clipped by 1 base and J by 12 bases; unmatched bases: 2. The CDR3 is 12 residues long. Here the CDR3 DNA reads TGTGCCAGCAGCTTAGTGGGACTAGGGCAGTTCTTC. This sequence encodes CASSLVGLGQFF.

This clonotype came up a few times. The chain carries TRBV6-2 or TRBV6-3 and TRBJ2-7; 11 bases are shared with TRBD2. The trim removed 8 bases at V and 4 bases at J, leaving 10 bases unmatched. The CDR3 spans 15 residues. The germline CDR1 and CDR2 sequences are MNHEY and SVGEGT. The CDR3 region has the DNA TGTGCCAGCTCTAGGGCCGGGACTAGCGGTTACGAGCAGTACTTC. Its protein product is CASSRAGTSGYEQYF.

DNA for the CDR3: TGCGCCAGCAGCACCGGACAGGGAGGGCAGCCCCAGCATTTT. Residues: CASSTGQGGQPQHF. This sequence joins TRBV5-1 and TRBJ1-5, with 8 bases identical to TRBD1. Trimming took 4 bases from V and 7 from J; bases not matched to a gene: 7. Germline V CDR1 and CDR2: SGHRS, YFSETQ. The CDR3 is 14 amino acids. The whole variable domain, remainder taken from reference TRBV5-1 and TRBJ1-5, is KAGVTQTPRYLIKTRGQQVTLSCSPISGHRSVSWYQQTPGQGLQFLFEYFSETQRNKGNFPGRFSGRQFSNSRSEMNVSTLELGDSALYLCASSTGQGGQPQHFGDGTRLSIL.

In its sample, this clonotype was seen a few times. The chain joins TRBV28 to TRBJ1-1; perhaps TRBD1 as D (6 bases). This CDR3 contains 13 residues. The V and J ends lost 8 bases and 5 bases respectively, with 15 bases between them. Germline V gene data show CDR1 as MDHEN and CDR2 as SYDVKM. The CDR3 DNA reads TGTGCCAGCGTACCCCTAGGGGGGACTGAAGCTTTCTTT. It specifies CASVPLGGTEAFF.

The rearrangement uses TRBV9 and TRBJ1-6, with D perhaps matching TRBD1 (5 bases). The germline V gene has CDR1 SGDLS and CDR2 YYNGEE. The V end was cut by 4 bases, the J end by 10 bases, with 27 bases between. This CDR3 region has 18 residues. Written as DNA, the CDR3 is TGTGCCAGCAGCCCCCCATTCCGGGGGGGAAGACTTGGGTCACCCCTCCACTTT. Its protein is CASSPPFRGGRLGSPLHF.

This clonotype occurred a few times. V and J are TRBV30 and TRBJ1-4; TRBD1 might be the D (6 bases). The CDR3 has 17 residues. Trimming took 0 bases from V and 8 from J, leaving 22 bases between them. In germline, CDR1 is GTSNPN, CDR2 SVGIG (reference sequence). This CDR3 reads CAWSVRTGRLLKEKLFF. The CDR3 coding sequence is TGTGCCTGGAGTGTACGAACAGGGAGACTTTTAAAGGAAAAACTGTTTTTT.

This clonotype has just one count. V usage is TRBV20-1 and J usage is TRBJ2-5; 9 bases are shared with TRBD2. The CDR3 loop spans 14 amino acids. Germline V gene sequence: CDR1 DFQATT, CDR2 SNEGSKA (reference sequence). Unmatched junction bases numbered 1, after V lost 1 base and J lost 1 base. The CDR3 region has the DNA TGCAGTGCTAGAGTAGCGGGGGTCCAAGAGACCCAGTACTTC. Its translation: CSARVAGVQETQYF.

The gene calls are TRBV15 and TRBJ1-1, with unresolved D. CDR3 size: 15 residues. V was cut by 4 bases and J by 2 bases, with 14 bases left in between. Germline V gene sequence: CDR1 LNHNV, CDR2 YYDKDF (reference sequence). The CDR3 sequence: CATSIRPGGNTEAFF. CDR3 in DNA: TGTGCCACCAGCATTCGTCCAGGAGGAAACACTGAAGCTTTCTTT. Filled out from reference TRBV15 and TRBJ1-1, the complete variable domain reads DAMVIQNPRYQVTQFGKPVTLSCSQTLNHNVMYWYQQKSSQAPKLLFHYYDKDFNNEADTPDNFQSRRPNTSFCFLDIRSPGLGDTAMYLCATSIRPGGNTEAFFGQGTRLTVV.

This chain connects TRBV12-3 or TRBV12-4 to TRBJ1-3; possible D gene TRBD1, 5 bases. CDR3 length: 13 amino acids. V lost 3 bases to trimming and J lost 4 bases, with 7 bases between them. CDR3 nucleotides: TGTGCCAGCAGTTTCGAGGGGGGAAACACCATATATTTT. It translates to CASSFEGGNTIYF.

The V call is TRBV5-6, the J call TRBJ1-2; D uncertain. V lost 0 bases to trimming and J lost 6 bases, with 9 bases between them. This CDR3 is 13 amino acids long. Germline CDR1 SGHDT, CDR2 YYEEEE. CDR3 sequence reads: CASSLVAADGYTF. The CDR3 DNA sequence: TGTGCCAGCAGCTTGGTGGCAGCTGATGGCTACACCTTC. The full variable domain, its missing parts supplied by reference TRBV5-6 and TRBJ1-2, is DAGVTQSPTHLIKTRGQQVTLRCSPKSGHDTVSWYQQALGQGPQFIFQYYEEEERQRGNFPDRFSGHQFPNYSSELNVNALLLGDSALYLCASSLVAADGYTFGSGTRLTVV.

The sample holds many counts of this clonotype. This sequence joins TRBV2 and TRBJ2-1, with D hard to call. In germline, CDR1 is SNHLY, CDR2 FYNNEI. This CDR3 contains 15 residues. V lost 2 bases, J lost 0 bases, and 8 bases lay in between. The CDR3 is CASSEIARSYNEQFF. The CDR3 region has the DNA TGTGCCAGCAGTGAAATAGCCCGCTCCTACAATGAGCAGTTCTTC.

This clonotype has more than one count but fewer than ten. The chain has TRBV20-1 and TRBJ2-2; the match to TRBD1 covers 9 bases. The length of the CDR3 is 14 residues. Losses at the gene ends were 2 bases for V and 6 bases for J; bases not matched to a gene: 4. In germline, CDR1 is DFQATT, CDR2 SNEGSKA (reference sequence). CDR3 sequence: CSARRTGDPGELFF. The DNA for the CDR3 is TGCAGTGCTAGACGGACAGGGGATCCCGGGGAGCTGTTTTTT.

This clonotype was seen a few times. Written as DNA, the CDR3 is TGCAGTGCAATAGCAGGGAATCAGCCCCAGCATTTT. Residues: CSAIAGNQPQHF. The V and J genes are TRBV20-1 and TRBJ1-5, with D tentatively TRBD1 (5 bases). Germline CDR1 and CDR2: DFQATT and SNEGSKA (reference sequence). This CDR3 spans 12 amino acids. Trimming took off 6 bases at V and 4 bases at J, with 10 bases between the two ends.